This entry lists 11 T cell receptor beta chains sequenced from one sample in a study of blood T cell repertoires in COVID-19. The assay was immunoSEQ multiplex PCR, and TCRdb's table has in-frame clones only and misses some. The table shows 50,000 or so clones, with around four fifths occurring only once. Sequencing was performed on peripheral blood. These receptors were taken from a man in his forties or fifties with acute or convalescent COVID-19.

Regarding this clone: A read error may account for a junction end that differs from germline. The CDR3 DNA reads TGCGCCAGCGGCCAGCTTGGGGTTCTACAGGGGACAAAACTGTTTTTT. Translated: CASGQLGVLQGTKLFF. This chain connects TRBV4-1 to TRBJ1-4; the match to TRBD1 covers 7 bases. Germline values: CDR1 MGHRA, CDR2 YSYEKL. The CDR3 is 16 amino acids.

The chain employs TRBV28 and TRBJ1-1, with 7 bases matching TRBD1. V shed 4 bases, J shed 10 bases, and the junction held 12 bases outside the gene matches. The CDR3 totals 14 residues. The germline V gene encodes CDR1 MDHEN and CDR2 SYDVKM. Written as DNA, the CDR3 is TGTGCCAGCAGTTCCCCAAAGACAGGGTTCGCAGCTTTCTTT. Translation: CASSSPKTGFAAFF.

The CDR3, as DNA: TGTGCCAGTAGTTCTCGACAGGCAACTAATGAAAAACTGTTTTTT. It translates to CASSSRQATNEKLFF. The chain employs TRBV19 and TRBJ1-4; possibly TRBD1 for D (6 bases). Deletions cut 5 bases from V and 0 bases from J, with 10 bases between. Germline-derived CDR1 and CDR2 are LNHDA and SQIVND (reference sequence). There are 15 residues in the CDR3. Complete variable domain (other parts from reference TRBV19 and TRBJ1-4): DGGITQSPKYLFRKEGQNVTLSCEQNLNHDAMYWYRQDPGQGLRLIYYSQIVNDFQKGDIAEGYSVSREKKESFPLTVTSAQKNPTAFYLCASSSRQATNEKLFFGSGTQLSVL.

This clone was found once. V gene TRBV28 combines with J gene TRBJ1-5, with D maybe TRBD1 (6 bases). Germline V CDR1 and CDR2: MDHEN, SYDVKM. CDR3 length: 16 residues. Trimming took off 3 bases at V and 4 bases at J, with 16 bases between the two ends. CDR3: CASSLELGTTNQPQHF. As DNA, the CDR3 is TGTGCCAGCAGTTTGGAACTTGGGACAACAAATCAGCCCCAGCATTTT.

The chain employs TRBV3-1 (or the pseudogene TRBV3-2) and TRBJ2-5; 9 positions match TRBD2. The CDR3 consists of 17 residues. V shed 1 base, J shed 4 bases, and the junction held 10 bases outside the gene matches. Germline-derived CDR1 and CDR2 are LGHDT and YNNKEL (reference sequence). The CDR3 spells CASSQGLGGGASETQYF. The CDR3 DNA follows: TGTGCCAGCAGCCAAGGTCTGGGCGGGGGGGCATCAGAGACCCAGTACTTC.

The V call is TRBV7-9, the J call TRBJ1-2; 11 bases are a match to TRBD1. The V and J ends lost 7 bases and 7 bases, in that order; junction bases with no gene match: 8. CDR3 length: 14 amino acids. Germline CDR1 is SEHNR and CDR2 is FQNEAQ (reference sequence). As DNA, the CDR3 is TGTGCCAGCAACCCGGACAGGGGGCGGGGTGGCTACACCTTC. The encoded protein is CASNPDRGRGGYTF.

The chain is built from TRBV4-1 and TRBJ1-2; D not resolved. The germline CDR1 and CDR2 sequences are MGHRA and YSYEKL. The ends were cut back, 3 bases at V and 8 bases at J, with 13 bases in the middle. The length of the CDR3 is 13 residues. Written as DNA, the CDR3 is TGCGCCAGCAGCCAGCAAAGGACTAACGGCTACACCTTC. Amino acid sequence: CASSQQRTNGYTF.

The chain links TRBV29-1 to TRBJ1-1; 10 bases are shared with TRBD1. V lost 4 bases and J lost 1; bases outside the gene matches: 0. Germline CDR1 is SQVTM and CDR2 is ANQGSEA. The CDR3 spans 13 residues. This CDR3 reads CSVGTGGNTEAFF. As DNA, the CDR3 is TGCAGCGTTGGGACAGGGGGGAACACTGAAGCTTTCTTT.

V and J are TRBV21-1 and TRBJ2-7; the table's D call of TRBD1 was not tested on the DNA. TRBV21-1 corresponds to a pseudogene. This CDR3 is 20 amino acids long. CDR3 bases: TGTGCCAGCAGCAAGTGCCCCTCCGCGCGGACAGGGGGCGTCGGCTACGAGCAGTACTTC. Amino acids: CASSKCPSARTGGVGYEQYF.

The chain links TRBV28 to TRBJ2-7; a possible D gene is TRBD1 (6 bases). Trimming took off 4 bases at V and 4 bases at J, with 14 bases between the two ends. This CDR3 comprises 14 residues. The germline CDR1 and CDR2 sequences are MDHEN and SYDVKM. The CDR3 is CASSYGQFWYEQYF. In DNA form, the CDR3 reads TGTGCCAGCAGTTATGGACAGTTTTGGTACGAGCAGTACTTC.

The chain uses TRBV5-6 and TRBJ2-7; D unresolved. The length of the CDR3 is 11 residues. V lost 4 bases and J 3 bases, leaving 5 bases between the germline ends. Germline V gene data show CDR1 as SGHDT and CDR2 as YYEEEE. The CDR3 DNA is TGTGCCAGCAGCGTTAGCTACGAGCAGTACTTC. This encodes CASSVSYEQYF. The full variable domain, in which reference TRBV5-6 and TRBJ2-7 provide the parts outside the CDR3, is DAGVTQSPTHLIKTRGQQVTLRCSPKSGHDTVSWYQQALGQGPQFIFQYYEEEERQRGNFPDRFSGHQFPNYSSELNVNALLLGDSALYLCASSVSYEQYFGPGTRLTVT.